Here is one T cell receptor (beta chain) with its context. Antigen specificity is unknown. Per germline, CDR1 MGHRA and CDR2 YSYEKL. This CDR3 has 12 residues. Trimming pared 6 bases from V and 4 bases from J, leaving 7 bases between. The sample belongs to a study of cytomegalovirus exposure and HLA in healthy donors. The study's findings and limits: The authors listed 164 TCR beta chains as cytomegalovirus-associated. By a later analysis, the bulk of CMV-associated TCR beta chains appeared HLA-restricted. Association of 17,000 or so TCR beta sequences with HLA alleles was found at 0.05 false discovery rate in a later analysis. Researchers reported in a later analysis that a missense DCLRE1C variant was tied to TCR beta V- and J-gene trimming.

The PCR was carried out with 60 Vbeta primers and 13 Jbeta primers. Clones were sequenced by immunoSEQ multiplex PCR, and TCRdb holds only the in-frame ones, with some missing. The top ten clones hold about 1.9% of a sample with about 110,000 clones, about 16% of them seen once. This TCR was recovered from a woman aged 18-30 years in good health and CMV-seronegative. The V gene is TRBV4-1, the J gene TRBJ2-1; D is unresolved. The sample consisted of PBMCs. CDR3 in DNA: TGCGCCAGCAGGACGGGTTACAATGAGCAGTTCTTC. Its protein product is CASRTGYNEQFF.